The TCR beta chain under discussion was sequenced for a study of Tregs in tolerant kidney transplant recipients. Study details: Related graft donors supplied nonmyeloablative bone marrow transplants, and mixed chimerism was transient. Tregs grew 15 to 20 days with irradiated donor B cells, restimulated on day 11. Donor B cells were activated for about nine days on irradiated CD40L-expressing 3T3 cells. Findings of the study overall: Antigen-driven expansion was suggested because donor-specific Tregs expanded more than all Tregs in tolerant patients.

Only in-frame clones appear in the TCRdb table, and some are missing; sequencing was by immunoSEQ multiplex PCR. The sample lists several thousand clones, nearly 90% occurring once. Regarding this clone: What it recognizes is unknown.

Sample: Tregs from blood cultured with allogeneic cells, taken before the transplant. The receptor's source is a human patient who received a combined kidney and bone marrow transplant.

CDR3 in amino acids: CASSPGTSGSYEQYF. CDR3 nucleotide sequence: TGTGCCAGCAGTCCCGGGACTAGCGGGAGCTACGAGCAGTACTTC. The J gene is TRBJ2-7, the V gene TRBV6-6; 14 positions match TRBD2. The CDR3 is made up of 15 amino acids. Germline CDR1 and CDR2: MNHNY and SVGAGI (reference sequence). The V segment lost 5 bases and the J segment 3 bases; nucleotides outside the gene matches: 3.